These T cell receptor beta chains were read from a single sample in a study of blood T cell repertoires in COVID-19. Profiling relied on immunoSEQ multiplex PCR, and the TCRdb table lists in-frame clones only, not all of them. Of a few hundred thousand clones in the sample, around 85% were seen once. Sequenced sample: peripheral blood. All receptors come from a woman under 30 with acute or convalescent COVID-19. Each CDR3 is given with its conserved first and last residue. A D gene is named only where the DNA matches it firmly. Not every row has a clone size; where given, it reads once, few, many or a size class.

V gene: TRBV10-3; D gene: TRBD1; clone size: -; J gene: TRBJ1-4; CDR3 length: 19; CDR3 DNA: TGTGCCATCAGTGAGGCGGGACAGGGGGACGGCGGAACTAATGAAAAACTGTTTTTT; CDR3 protein: CAISEAGQGDGGTNEKLFF
V gene: TRBV6-2/TRBV6-3; D gene: -; clone size: once; J gene: TRBJ1-4; CDR3 length: 16; CDR3 DNA: TGTGCCAGCAGTTACCGGCGGATCGCAACTAATGAAAAACTGTTTTTT; CDR3 protein: CASSYRRIATNEKLFF
V gene: TRBV6-5; D gene: TRBD2; clone size: -; J gene: TRBJ2-5; CDR3 length: 15; CDR3 DNA: TGTGCCAGCACCCTAGGGCCGGGGGGAGAAGAGACCCAGTACTTC; CDR3 protein: CASTLGPGGEETQYF
V gene: TRBV5-4; D gene: -; clone size: few; J gene: TRBJ1-6; CDR3 length: 15; CDR3 DNA: TGTGCCAGCAGCACGGGTGTGGCCGGCAATTCACCCCTCCACTTT; CDR3 protein: CASSTGVAGNSPLHF
V gene: TRBV3-1/TRBV3-2; D gene: -; clone size: -; J gene: TRBJ1-3; CDR3 length: 14; CDR3 DNA: TGTGCCAGCAGGAAGGGGCCAACTGGAAACACCATATATTTT; CDR3 protein: CASRKGPTGNTIYF
V gene: TRBV28; D gene: TRBD1; clone size: -; J gene: TRBJ1-1; CDR3 length: 15; CDR3 DNA: TGTGCCAGCAGTTTGGACAGGGGGGGTAGCACTGAAGCTTTCTTT; CDR3 protein: CASSLDRGGSTEAFF
V gene: TRBV4-2; D gene: TRBD2; clone size: -; J gene: TRBJ2-1; CDR3 length: 18; CDR3 DNA: TGTGCCAGCAGCCAAGACTTGGTTCTAGCGGGAGGGAGCGATGAGCAGTTCTTC; CDR3 protein: CASSQDLVLAGGSDEQFF
V gene: TRBV7-3; D gene: TRBD1; clone size: many; J gene: TRBJ1-2; CDR3 length: 14; CDR3 DNA: TGTGCCAGCAGCCCTCAAACAGGGGGGTATGGCTACACCTTC; CDR3 protein: CASSPQTGGYGYTF
V gene: TRBV12-3/TRBV12-4; D gene: -; clone size: -; J gene: TRBJ1-2; CDR3 length: 11; CDR3 DNA: TGTGCCAGCAGCGGCCAGCGTGGCTACACCTTC; CDR3 protein: CASSGQRGYTF
V gene: TRBV19; D gene: -; clone size: -; J gene: TRBJ2-2; CDR3 length: 16; CDR3 DNA: TGTGCCAGTAGTCTCCCACCACGACAGGAATCCGGGGAGCTGTTTTTT; CDR3 protein: CASSLPPRQESGELFF
V gene: TRBV11-2; D gene: TRBD1; clone size: -; J gene: TRBJ1-4; CDR3 length: 16; CDR3 DNA: TGTGCCAGCAGCTTAATAGGGGGCGCGACTAATGAAAAACTGTTTTTT; CDR3 protein: CASSLIGGATNEKLFF
V gene: TRBV9; D gene: -; clone size: -; J gene: TRBJ2-7; CDR3 length: 17; CDR3 DNA: TGTGCCAGCAGCGTAGACCCCTATAGTAGTTTGCCCGGCGAGCAGTACTTC; CDR3 protein: CASSVDPYSSLPGEQYF
V gene: TRBV5-1; D gene: TRBD1; clone size: -; J gene: TRBJ1-1; CDR3 length: 14; CDR3 DNA: TGCGCCAGCAGCTTTCACAGGGGGAACACTGAAGCTTTCTTT; CDR3 protein: CASSFHRGNTEAFF
V gene: TRBV7-9; D gene: -; clone size: -; J gene: TRBJ1-1; CDR3 length: 12; CDR3 DNA: TGTGCCAGCAGTCCGGGGGGATCTGAAGCTTTCTTT; CDR3 protein: CASSPGGSEAFF
V gene: TRBV3-1/TRBV3-2; D gene: TRBD1; clone size: -; J gene: TRBJ2-1; CDR3 length: 15; CDR3 DNA: TGTGCCAGCAGCCCCCGGGACAGGGCAGACAATGAGCAGTTCTTC; CDR3 protein: CASSPRDRADNEQFF
V gene: TRBV5-1; D gene: TRBD2; clone size: -; J gene: TRBJ2-7; CDR3 length: 15; CDR3 DNA: TGCGCCAGCAACGTACTAGCGGGAGTTCCCTACGAGCAGTACTTC; CDR3 protein: CASNVLAGVPYEQYF
V gene: TRBV27; D gene: TRBD1; clone size: -; J gene: TRBJ1-2; CDR3 length: 17; CDR3 DNA: TGTGCCAGCAGTTTAAATTCTGGGACAGGGGTATCCTATGGCTACACCTTC; CDR3 protein: CASSLNSGTGVSYGYTF